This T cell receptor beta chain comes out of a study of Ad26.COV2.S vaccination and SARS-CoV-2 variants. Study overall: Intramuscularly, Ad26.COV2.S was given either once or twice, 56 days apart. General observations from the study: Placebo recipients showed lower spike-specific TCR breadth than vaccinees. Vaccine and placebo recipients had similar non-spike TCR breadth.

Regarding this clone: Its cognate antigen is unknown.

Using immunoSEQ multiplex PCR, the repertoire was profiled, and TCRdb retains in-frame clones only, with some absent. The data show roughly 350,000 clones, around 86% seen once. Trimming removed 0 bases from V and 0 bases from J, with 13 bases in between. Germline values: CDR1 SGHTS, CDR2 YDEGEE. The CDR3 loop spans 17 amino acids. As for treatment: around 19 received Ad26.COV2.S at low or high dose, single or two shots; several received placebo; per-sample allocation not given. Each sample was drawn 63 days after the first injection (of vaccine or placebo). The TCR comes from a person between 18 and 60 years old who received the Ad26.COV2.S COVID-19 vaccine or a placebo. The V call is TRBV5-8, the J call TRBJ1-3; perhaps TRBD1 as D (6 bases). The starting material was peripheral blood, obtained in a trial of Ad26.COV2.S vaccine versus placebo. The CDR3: CASSLDDRLSSGNTIYF. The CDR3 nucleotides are TGTGCCAGCAGCTTGGACGACAGGCTTAGCTCTGGAAACACCATATATTTT.